This T cell receptor (beta chain) derives from a study of blood T cell repertoires in COVID-19 (dated by TCRdb to 2019 to 2021). For the wider study: The collaborator samples originated in the United States, Italy and Spain and spanned the acute and convalescent phases of COVID-19. The repertoires were released in a freely available public database meant as a resource for research on the immune response to SARS-CoV-2. The dataset comprised deeply sampled blood TCRbeta repertoires from subjects exposed to, actively infected with, or recovered from COVID-19. Sample metadata almost always included a de-identified subject ID, COVID-19 status, age in years and sex. The material from the prospective study consisted of cDNA or gDNA derived from T cells, B-cell-depleted T cells, or PBMCs. Where available, HLA class I and class II types were obtained from metadata supplied by the sample provider rather than from assay-based typing. The samples were drawn from two sources: the first 160 participants of the ongoing ImmuneRACE study, and 950 to 1,500 subjects contributed by 6 global collaborators. The paper's findings and limits, for the study overall: How much clinical and demographic metadata was included differed by source and by participant, and the metadata was provided uncurated.

Each collaborating institution followed its own protocols to collect whole blood in K2EDTA tubes. For TCRbeta analysis, collaborator samples were shipped as frozen whole blood, as isolated PBMCs, or as DNA extracted from either sample type. In the case of this clone: What this receptor recognizes is not known. No qualities accompany the bases; no much larger clone lies one base away.

The germline V gene provides CDR1 SGHVS and CDR2 FQNEAQ. The germline V and J ends show losses of 3 bases and 3 bases respectively, and no gene match explains 11 bases of the junction. From cysteine to phenylalanine, the CDR3 is 16 amino acids long. Here the CDR3 DNA is all that survives: 48 bases in frame from base 1. The immunoSEQ Assay, a bias-controlled multiplex PCR, was used to amplify TCRbeta CDR3 regions from genomic DNA. Per the source publication's procedure: The number of nucleated cells in each sample was estimated from the amplification of reference gene primers within the assay. To quantify the absolute abundance of each unique TCRbeta CDR3 rearrangement, sequence reads were collapsed and filtered. For each sample, productive Simpson clonality was calculated by taking the square root of Simpson's diversity index across productive rearrangements. The source is immuneACCESS, and TCRdb retained only in-frame sequences with V and J called. Part of the clones is not carried over; for the studies checked, unresolved V genes explain less than half of this, and the remainder is unexplained. That table is the source of V, J and clone size, and D and trimming were worked out from the DNA. Counted in this sample were over 200,000 clones; 75% to 90% of them appeared once. Under 3% of the sample goes to the ten largest clones.

The TCR sequence derives from a woman aged 65 to 85 with active or convalescent COVID-19. Sequences were obtained from peripheral blood. Here the chain combines TRBV7-8 and TRBJ2-7, with 7 bases matching TRBD1. The sequenced DNA is TGTGCCAGCAGCTTTGGACTCCGGGACAGTGGCTACGAGCAGTACTTC. It translates as CASSFGLRDSGYEQYF.